These T cell receptor beta chains were read from a single sample in a study of blood T cell repertoires in COVID-19. The table came from immunoSEQ multiplex PCR; TCRdb's copy has only in-frame clones and leaves some out. Of 50,000 to 75,000 clones in the sample, 65% to 85% are singletons; the top ten hold about 20%. The sample comprised peripheral blood. Receptors originate from a man of 80 years or more with active or convalescent COVID-19. Each CDR3 is given with its conserved first and last residue. A D gene is named only where the DNA matches it firmly. Expanded clones are given a class, and other clones once, few, many or no size at all.

>TRBJ2-7|-|-|TRBV15
CATSRDRGFFHEQYF
TGTGCCACCAGCAGAGACAGGGGTTTCTTCCACGAGCAGTACTTC
>TRBJ1-4|TRBD1|many|TRBV14
CASSRRTGYANEKLFF
TGTGCCAGCAGCCGCAGGACAGGGTACGCTAATGAAAAACTGTTTTTT
>TRBJ2-7|TRBD2|-|TRBV10-2
CASSDESWFGGDYNYEQYF
TGCGCCAGCAGTGATGAGTCTTGGTTCGGGGGGGATTACAACTACGAGCAGTACTTC
>TRBJ2-7|-|-|TRBV12-3/TRBV12-4
CASSSAGSYEQYF
TGTGCCAGCAGCTCCGCGGGGTCCTACGAGCAGTACTTC
>TRBJ2-3|-|-|TRBV4-2
CASSQEAGRTTDTQYF
TGTGCCAGCAGCCAAGAGGCGGGAAGGACCACAGATACGCAGTATTTT
>TRBJ1-1|-|-|TRBV2
CASNGQWIGAFF
TGTGCCAGCAATGGACAGTGGATCGGTGCTTTCTTT
>TRBJ1-2|-|-|TRBV18
CASSPEPQGPRNYGYTF
TGTGCCAGCTCACCGGAGCCACAGGGCCCTCGGAACTATGGCTACACCTTC
>TRBJ2-5|TRBD2|-|TRBV20-1
CSASGGTSGSSVQETQYF
TGCAGTGCTAGTGGCGGGACTAGCGGGAGTTCGGTCCAAGAGACCCAGTACTTC
>TRBJ2-7|TRBD1|-|TRBV6-2/TRBV6-3
CASSKGQAYEQYF
TGTGCCAGCAGTAAGGGACAGGCCTACGAGCAGTACTTC
>TRBJ2-5|-|once|TRBV10-3
CAIKGGEKETQYF
TGTGCCATCAAGGGCGGGGAAAAAGAGACCCAGTACTTC
>TRBJ2-7|-|-|TRBV6-1
CASSEGGLAPYEQYF
TGTGCCAGCAGTGAGGGTGGGCTAGCTCCCTACGAGCAGTACTTC
>TRBJ1-5|-|-|TRBV5-8
CASSEGQYSNQPQHF
TGTGCCAGCAGCGAGGGACAATATAGCAATCAGCCCCAGCATTTT
>TRBJ1-4|-|-|TRBV2
CASSRQEATNEKLFF
TGTGCCAGCAGCCGACAGGAAGCAACTAATGAAAAACTGTTTTTT
>TRBJ2-3|TRBD2|-|TRBV24-1
CATSDSSGGGATDTQYF
TGTGCCACCAGTGATTCAAGCGGGGGGGGAGCCACAGATACGCAGTATTTT
>TRBJ1-1|-|few|TRBV7-8
CASSLNRQTEAFF
TGTGCCAGCAGCTTAAATCGACAGACCGAAGCTTTCTTT
>TRBJ2-5|-|-|TRBV6-6
CASKTGPQETQYF
TGTGCCAGCAAGACAGGCCCCCAAGAGACCCAGTACTTC
>TRBJ2-1|-|-|TRBV21-1
CAEGAMRNNEQFF
TGTGCCGAGGGGGCAATGCGGAACAATGAGCAGTTCTTC
>TRBJ1-5|-|once|TRBV5-1
CASSLLGGPQHF
TGCGCCAGCAGCTTGTTGGGGGGGCCCCAGCATTTT
>TRBJ1-4|-|-|TRBV7-2
CASSSDVAEELFF
TGTGCCAGCAGCTCGGATGTTGCGGAGGAACTGTTTTTT
>TRBJ2-3|TRBD2|-|TRBV5-1
CASSLGYTGLASDTQYF
TGCGCCAGCAGCTTGGGATATACGGGACTAGCTTCAGATACGCAGTATTTT
>TRBJ2-6|TRBD1|-|TRBV28
CASRRAGGTGANVLTF
TGTGCCAGCAGGCGGGCAGGGGGCACTGGGGCCAACGTCCTGACTTTC
>TRBJ2-7|-|-|TRBV12-3/TRBV12-4
CASSLQGSLEKYF
TGTGCCAGCAGTTTGCAGGGGTCGTTGGAAAAGTACTTC
>TRBJ2-5|-|-|TRBV16
CASSQSRVSETQYF
TGTGCCAGCAGCCAATCGAGAGTTAGCGAGACCCAGTACTTC
>TRBJ2-3|TRBD2|-|TRBV9
CASSGRTSGADRYTQYF
TGTGCCAGCAGCGGAAGGACTAGCGGGGCGGATCGATATACGCAGTATTTT
>TRBJ1-2|TRBD1|-|TRBV9
CASSANRDRPNYGYTF
TGTGCCAGCAGCGCAAACCGGGACAGACCTAACTATGGCTACACCTTC
>TRBJ2-5|-|-|TRBV7-9
CASSLVPRGAKPETQYF
TGTGCCAGCAGCTTAGTCCCCCGGGGGGCTAAGCCAGAGACCCAGTACTTC
>TRBJ1-5|-|-|TRBV10-3
CAISDLDSGQPQHF
TGTGCCATCAGTGATTTGGACAGTGGACAGCCCCAGCATTTT
>TRBJ1-5|TRBD1|-|TRBV6-6
CASSYSTTGSQPQHF
TGTGCCAGCAGTTACTCGACGACAGGGAGCCAGCCCCAGCATTTT
>TRBJ2-5|TRBD2|-|TRBV2
CASSLLPTSYETQYF
TGTGCCAGCAGTCTCCTCCCGACTAGCTACGAGACCCAGTACTTC
>TRBJ1-2|-|once|TRBV7-9
CASSLVRGRHYGYTF
TGTGCCAGCAGCTTAGTGCGGGGACGTCACTATGGCTACACCTTC
>TRBJ1-2|-|-|TRBV4-3
CASSQDVAGALYYGYTF
TGCGCCAGCAGCCAAGACGTCGCGGGGGCGTTATACTATGGCTACACCTTC
>TRBJ2-2|-|once|TRBV5-4
CASSLGVGGLPITGELFF
TGTGCCAGCAGCTTGGGGGTCGGGGGACTCCCTATCACCGGGGAGCTGTTTTTT
>TRBJ1-1|-|-|TRBV10-3
CATGTEQTEAFF
TGTGCCACGGGGACTGAGCAAACTGAAGCTTTCTTT
>TRBJ2-7|-|-|TRBV23-1
CASSQARVSMRYEQYF
TGCGCCAGCAGTCAGGCCAGGGTATCGATGCGCTACGAGCAGTACTTC
>TRBJ1-1|-|-|TRBV28
CASSPGERGTEAFF
TGTGCCAGCAGTCCAGGGGAGCGCGGTACTGAAGCTTTCTTT
>TRBJ1-5|TRBD1|-|TRBV7-9
CASSSEGGHYSNQPQHF
TGTGCCAGCAGCTCGGAAGGGGGCCACTATAGCAATCAGCCCCAGCATTTT
>TRBJ2-1|-|-|TRBV5-6
CASFTGTNEQFF
TGTGCCAGCTTCACAGGGACCAATGAGCAGTTCTTC
>TRBJ1-6|-|few|TRBV30
CAWSVSGDLHF
TGTGCCTGGAGTGTATCAGGGGATCTCCACTTT
>TRBJ2-7|TRBD1|-|TRBV4-1
CASSHPGQGRGEQYF
TGCGCCAGCAGCCATCCCGGACAGGGAAGAGGCGAGCAGTACTTC
>TRBJ2-3|TRBD1|-|TRBV19
CASSISKGTGGTDTQYF
TGTGCCAGTAGTATATCTAAAGGGACAGGGGGGACAGATACGCAGTATTTT
>TRBJ2-7|-|-|TRBV5-4
CASTITGGSGGQYF
TGTGCCAGCACCATCACCGGAGGGAGTGGGGGGCAGTACTTC
>TRBJ1-6|TRBD1|many|TRBV28
CASSLFRDRVGNSPLHF
TGTGCCAGCAGTTTATTCCGGGACAGGGTAGGAAATTCACCCCTCCACTTT
>TRBJ2-7|-|-|TRBV7-9
CASSLAEGGAVFF
TGTGCCAGCAGCTTAGCGGAGGGAGGAGCGGTTTTCTTC
>TRBJ2-2|TRBD1|-|TRBV19
CASRRQGDTGELFF
TGTGCCAGTAGAAGACAGGGGGACACCGGGGAGCTGTTTTTT
>TRBJ2-7|TRBD1|-|TRBV2
CASGGTGNYEQYF
TGTGCCAGCGGGGGGACAGGGAACTACGAGCAGTACTTC
>TRBJ2-1|TRBD2|few|TRBV4-2
CASSQNQTSGGIIYNEQFF
TGTGCCAGCAGCCAGAACCAGACTAGCGGGGGGATCATATACAATGAGCAGTTCTTC
>TRBJ2-1|TRBD1|-|TRBV6-4
CASSEGRGSLSSYNEQFF
TGTGCCAGCAGTGAGGGCAGGGGGTCCCTCAGCTCCTACAATGAGCAGTTCTTC
>TRBJ1-2|-|-|TRBV2
CASSDIPPGGYTF
TGTGCCAGCAGTGACATACCACCCGGTGGCTACACCTTC
>TRBJ1-5|TRBD1|-|TRBV6-6
CASSRTGGNQPQHF
TGTGCCAGCAGTCGGACAGGGGGCAATCAGCCCCAGCATTTT
>TRBJ1-1|TRBD1|-|TRBV28
CASSSTGTDAPTEAFF
TGTGCCAGCAGTTCGACCGGGACAGATGCTCCAACTGAAGCTTTCTTT